This TCR beta chain was recovered during a study of T cells expressing NK-cell markers. Study background: Repertoires of TCR beta were obtained from T cells sorted as CD3+CD56+NKG2C+, CD3+CD56+NKG2C- and CD3+CD56-NKG2C+. Within the sequenced cohort of eight donors, seven exhibited HCMV seropositivity and one was seronegative.

This CDR3 comprises 15 residues. Germline CDR1 SQVTM, CDR2 ANQGSEA. TCRdb reprocessed the 5' RACE reads and stores each CDR3 protein as one record, lacking DNA. The repertoire table contains roughly 120,000 distinct CDR3 sequences. The clonotype comes from a woman between 18 and 70 years old in good health. The material sequenced was blood T cells: a sorted CD56 or NKG2C T cell subset, CD4+ or CD8+ T cells, or bulk PBMC T cells (not recorded which). The chain combines TRBV29-1 with TRBJ2-1; the D call of TRBD2 rests on TCRdb alone, since no DNA is present to check it. The chain's CDR3 is CSVNPSGPSYNEQFF.